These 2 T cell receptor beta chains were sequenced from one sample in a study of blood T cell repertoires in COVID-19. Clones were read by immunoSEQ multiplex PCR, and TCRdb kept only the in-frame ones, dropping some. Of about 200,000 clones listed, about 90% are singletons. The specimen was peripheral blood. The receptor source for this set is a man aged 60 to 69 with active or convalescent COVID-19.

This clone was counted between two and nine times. The CDR3 sequence is CSASEAGADTQYF. The CDR3, as DNA: TGCAGTGCTTCGGAAGCGGGGGCGGATACGCAGTATTTT. The chain has TRBV29-1 and TRBJ2-3; TRBD2 matches 8 bases. The CDR3 is 13 residues long. The germline V gene encodes CDR1 SQVTM and CDR2 ANQGSEA.

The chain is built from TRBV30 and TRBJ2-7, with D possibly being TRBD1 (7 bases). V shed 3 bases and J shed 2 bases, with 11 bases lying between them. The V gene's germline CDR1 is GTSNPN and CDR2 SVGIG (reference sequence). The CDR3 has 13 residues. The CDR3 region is CAWSQGGPYEQYF. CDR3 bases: TGTGCCTGGAGCCAGGGGGGCCCCTACGAGCAGTACTTC.